Below, one TCR beta chain is given with its context. Researchers amplified the TCR beta CDR3 regions from RNA transcripts. During a first-round RT-PCR of the TCR CDR3, the HTBI primer set was used. TCRdb ran MiXCR on the multiplex PCR reads and lists one entry per CDR3 protein. The sample includes roughly 700,000 distinct CDR3 sequences, 12% to 15% of them seen just once. The data were obtained in a study of T cells in Graves' hyperthyroidism and ophthalmopathy. Trimming took 2 bases from V and 7 from J, leaving 12 bases between them. The CDR3 has 13 amino acids. Sequenced input: blood. The clonotype originates from a woman in her late teens or twenties with Graves' hyperthyroidism. This chain joins TRBV12-3 or TRBV12-4 and TRBJ2-7; maybe TRBD1 (6 bases). For the CDR3, the DNA is TGTGCCAGCAGTTTAAGAGGACAGAATGAGCAGTACTTC. Residues: CASSLRGQNEQYF.